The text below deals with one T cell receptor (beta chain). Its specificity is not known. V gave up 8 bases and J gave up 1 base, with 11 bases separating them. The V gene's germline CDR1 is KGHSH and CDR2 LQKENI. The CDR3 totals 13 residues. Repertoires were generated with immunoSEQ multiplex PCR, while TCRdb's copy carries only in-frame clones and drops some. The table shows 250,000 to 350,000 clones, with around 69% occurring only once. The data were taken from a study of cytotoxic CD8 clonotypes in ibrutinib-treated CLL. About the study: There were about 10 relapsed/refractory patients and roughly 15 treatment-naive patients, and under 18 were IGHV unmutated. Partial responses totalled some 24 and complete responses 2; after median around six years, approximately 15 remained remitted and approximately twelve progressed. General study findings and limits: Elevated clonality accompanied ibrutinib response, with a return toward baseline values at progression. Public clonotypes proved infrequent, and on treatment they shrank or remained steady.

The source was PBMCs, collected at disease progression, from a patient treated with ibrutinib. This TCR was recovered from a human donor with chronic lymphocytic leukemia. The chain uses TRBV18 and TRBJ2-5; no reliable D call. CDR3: CASDTDPQETQYF. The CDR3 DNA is TGTGCCAGCGATACGGACCCCCAAGAGACCCAGTACTTC.